One sample yielded the 16 T cell receptor beta chains listed below, sequenced in a study of T-cell reconstitution after alpha-beta-depleted transplantation in children. A TCRbeta library incorporating unique molecular identifiers was prepared. TCRdb reanalysed the PCR reads using MiXCR and keeps one entry per CDR3 protein. This sample has just over 200,000 distinct CDR3 sequences, with around 7.7% found just once. The source was PBMCs, mostly from graft donor cells, collected 360 days after TCRalphabeta/CD19-depleted stem cell transplant. All receptors derive from a male patient between 2 and 10 years old who had a stem cell transplant for acute myeloid leukemia, so the T cells may come from the graft donor.

This clonotype was counted at least ten times. The chain combines TRBV10-3 with TRBJ2-2; D ambiguous. V was pared by 8 bases and J by 7 bases, with 17 bases between. The germline V gene encodes CDR1 ENHRY and CDR2 SYGVKD. The CDR3 sequence is 14 residues long. Here the CDR3 DNA reads TGTGCCATCGCCGGCAGGAAGGAAGACGGGGAGCTGTTTTTT. Amino acid sequence: CAIAGRKEDGELFF.

Here the CDR3 reads CASRQPGLSYEQYV. In DNA form, the CDR3 reads TGTGCCAGCAGACAACCGGGGCTTTCCTACGAGCAGTACGTC. This chain links TRBV11-2 with TRBJ2-7; D may match TRBD1 or TRBD2 (5 bases each). Germline V gene sequence: CDR1 SGHAT, CDR2 FQNNGV. This CDR3 comprises 14 residues. With 6 bases removed from V and 1 base from J, the gap between germline ends came to 13 bases.

This clonotype was picked up a small number of times. The chain carries TRBV12-3 or TRBV12-4 and TRBJ2-5, with TRBD2 matching 15 bases. The CDR3 length is 15 residues. The V and J ends lost 6 bases and 4 bases, in that order; junction bases with no gene match: 3. The CDR3 reads CASRRTSGGAETQYF. The CDR3 region has the DNA TGTGCCAGCAGGCGGACTAGCGGGGGGGCAGAGACCCAGTACTTC.

The rearrangement joins TRBV12-3 or TRBV12-4 to TRBJ2-7, with D perhaps assigned TRBD1 or TRBD2 (5 bases each). CDR3 length: 15 amino acids. V lost 6 bases to trimming and J lost 0 bases, with 15 bases between them. CDR3 nucleotide sequence: TGTGCCAGCAGCCGGGACGGCTATAGCTCCTACGAGCAGTACTTC. Translated: CASSRDGYSSYEQYF.

This clonotype has more than one count but fewer than ten. The J gene is TRBJ2-5, the V gene TRBV12-3 or TRBV12-4; 7 nucleotides match TRBD1. This CDR3 is 12 amino acids long. The trim removed 6 bases at V and 8 bases at J, leaving 6 bases unmatched. The DNA of the CDR3 is TGTGCCAGCAGATTTCGGGACAGCACCCAGTACTTC. Translated: CASRFRDSTQYF.

This clonotype was seen at least ten times. The chain couples TRBV4-3 to TRBJ2-7; the match to TRBD2 covers 7 bases. Losses at the gene ends were 0 bases for V and 3 bases for J; bases not matched to a gene: 8. This CDR3 comprises 16 residues. Germline V gene lookup returns CDR1 LGHNA and CDR2 YSLEER. CDR3 DNA sequence: TGCGCCAGCAGCCAAGATCATGGGGGGGACGTCTACGAGCAGTACTTC. Translated, it gives CASSQDHGGDVYEQYF.

V gene TRBV10-3 combines with J gene TRBJ1-6, with 7 bases identical to TRBD1. Unmatched junction bases numbered 9, after V lost 6 bases and J lost 10 bases. Germline CDR1 reads ENHRY; CDR2 reads SYGVKD. CDR3 length: 14 amino acids. CDR3 in DNA: TGTGCCATCAGCACCGACAGGGTTCAATCACCCCTCCACTTT. Protein sequence: CAISTDRVQSPLHF.

V usage is TRBV20-1 and J usage is TRBJ2-1, with a tentative D call TRBD2 (6 bases). In germline, CDR1 is DFQATT, CDR2 SNEGSKA (reference sequence). The V and J ends lost 6 bases and 15 bases respectively, with 27 bases between them. CDR3 size: 14 residues. CDR3 loop: CSAPVPGLGEPGFF. CDR3 sequence (DNA): TGCAGTGCGCCTGTCCCGGGACTCGGGGAGCCCGGGTTCTTC.

This clonotype was observed many times. The chain has TRBV29-1 and TRBJ2-3; 9 positions agree with TRBD2. The CDR3 spans 15 residues. V was pared by 3 bases and J by 2 bases, with 6 bases of the junction left unmatched. Germline lookup yields CDR1 SQVTM and CDR2 ANQGSEA. The DNA for the CDR3 is TGCAGCGTTGATACCCTAGCGGGATCCACAGATACGCAGTATTTT. Protein sequence: CSVDTLAGSTDTQYF.

This clonotype was observed a few times. The chain carries TRBV20-1 and TRBJ2-1; 10 bases fit TRBD2. J gave up 6 bases and V 5 bases, and 4 bases lay outside the gene matches. The CDR3 totals 13 residues. Germline loops: CDR1 DFQATT, CDR2 SNEGSKA (reference sequence). The CDR3 is CSAPGLATNEQFF. CDR3 DNA: TGCAGTGCTCCGGGACTAGCGACCAATGAGCAGTTCTTC.

This chain connects TRBV12-3 or TRBV12-4 to TRBJ2-3, with TRBD2 identical over 9 bases. The CDR3 sequence is 13 residues long. The J segment lost 6 bases and the V segment lost 8 bases, leaving 6 bases of the junction unmatched. DNA of the CDR3: TGTGCCAGCGGTAGCGGGAGTCGCGATACGCAGTATTTT. Translation: CASGSGSRDTQYF.

The chain links TRBV18 to TRBJ2-3; the D is unclear. CDR1 is KGHSH, CDR2 LQKENI, per germline. Trimming pared 3 bases from V and 2 bases from J, leaving 12 bases between. This CDR3 spans 15 amino acids. This CDR3 reads CASSPSEGSTDTQYF. The CDR3 DNA reads TGTGCCAGCTCACCGTCGGAAGGATCCACAGATACGCAGTATTTT.

The V and J genes are TRBV5-4 and TRBJ1-1, with 7 bases lining up with TRBD1. The CDR3 consists of 14 residues. CDR1 is SGHNT and CDR2 is YYREEE in the germline V gene (reference sequence). V dropped 2 bases and J dropped 6; count of bases not matched to a gene: 7. CDR3 in DNA: TGTGCCAGCAGCTTACAGGGGCAATCGGCTGAAGCTTTCTTT. Translation: CASSLQGQSAEAFF.

This clonotype was counted many times. The V call is TRBV29-1, the J call TRBJ2-1; D perhaps matches TRBD2 (6 bases). Looked up from germline, CDR1 is SQVTM and CDR2 is ANQGSEA. The CDR3 consists of 15 residues. Trimming removed 2 bases from V and 8 bases from J, with 19 bases in between. For the CDR3, the DNA is TGCAGCGTTGAACTGTGGAGGGAAGAATTGGATGAGCAGTTCTTC. It translates to CSVELWREELDEQFF.

This clonotype was seen a handful of times. This chain joins TRBV29-1 and TRBJ2-7; no firm D call. Germline assignment: CDR1 SQVTM and CDR2 ANQGSEA. V was clipped by 1 base and J by 3 bases, with 4 bases between them. The CDR3 spans 11 residues. Here the CDR3 reads CSVEVGYEQYF. DNA for the CDR3: TGCAGCGTTGAAGTGGGCTACGAGCAGTACTTC.

This clonotype was seen many times. The J gene is TRBJ1-2, the V gene TRBV29-1; D is ambiguous. The CDR3 consists of 11 residues. In germline, CDR1 is SQVTM, CDR2 ANQGSEA. Trimming pared 4 bases from V and 5 bases from J, leaving 8 bases between. This CDR3 is CSVGKAYGYTF. DNA for the CDR3: TGCAGCGTTGGTAAGGCATATGGCTACACCTTC.